This passage covers 29 T cell receptor beta chains from one sample sequenced in a study of T cells in localized non-small cell lung cancer. TCRdb's copy holds only in-frame clones and misses some; the assay was immunoSEQ multiplex PCR. The sample shows about 3,500 clones, roughly two fifths of them seen only once. This sample comprised lung tumor tissue, obtained before any cancer treatment. The receptors shown here come from a male donor older than 55 with stage I lung adenocarcinoma.

This clone is labeled as medium-sized (0.01 to 0.1%). This chain joins TRBV29-1 and TRBJ2-1; 8 nucleotides match TRBD2. The V gene end was trimmed by 1 base and the J gene end by 6 bases; junction bases not matched to a gene: 17. The CDR3 loop spans 18 amino acids. Germline CDR1 reads SQVTM; CDR2 reads ANQGSEA. The CDR3 here is CSVEGFPSERETSNEQFF. As DNA, the CDR3 is TGCAGCGTTGAAGGGTTCCCGAGCGAGCGGGAGACGAGCAATGAGCAGTTCTTC.

This clone has only one observation. The rearrangement uses TRBV4-1 and TRBJ1-4, with TRBD1 matching over 8 bases. Germline V gives CDR1 MGHRA, CDR2 YSYEKL. After removal of 0 bases from V and 6 bases from J, the junction contained 3 bases not matched to a gene. The length of the CDR3 is 15 residues. The CDR3 region is CASSQEQGVDEKLFF. CDR3 bases: TGCGCCAGCAGCCAAGAACAGGGGGTGGATGAAAAACTGTTTTTT.

The chain uses TRBV19 and TRBJ2-1, with 12 positions matching TRBD1. V lost 4 bases and J lost 8; bases outside the gene matches: 9. Germline lookup yields CDR1 LNHDA and CDR2 SQIVND (reference sequence). The CDR3 loop spans 16 amino acids. DNA of the CDR3: TGTGCCAGTAGTACGCTTCCGGGACAGGGGGCAGATGAGCAGTTCTTC. It is translated as CASSTLPGQGADEQFF.

This clone was counted only a few times. The chain carries TRBV6-8 and TRBJ2-5, with D perhaps TRBD2 (5 bases). The CDR3 sequence is 14 residues long. Trimming stripped 6 bases from V and 4 bases from J, with 15 bases between. CDR1 MNHGY and CDR2 SAAAGT come from the germline V gene. CDR3 loop: CASRPQGLGETQYF. The CDR3 nucleotides read TGTGCCAGCAGACCCCAAGGACTTGGAGAGACCCAGTACTTC.

The rearrangement joins TRBV30 to TRBJ2-2; TRBD2 is a possible D gene (5 bases). V was shortened by 3 bases and J by 6 bases, with 17 bases between the two germline ends. Per the germline V gene, CDR1 is GTSNPN and CDR2 is SVGIG (reference sequence). The CDR3 totals 15 residues. The CDR3 reads CAWSPGKAIAGELFF. The CDR3 DNA reads as TGTGCCTGGAGCCCGGGGAAGGCGATAGCCGGGGAGCTGTTTTTT.

This clone occurred once. V and J are TRBV5-1 and TRBJ2-1, with TRBD2 as a possible D gene (5 bases). This CDR3 contains 15 residues. Trimming took off 4 bases at V and 10 bases at J, with 21 bases between the two ends. CDR1 and CDR2 from the germline V gene are SGHRS and YFSETQ. CDR3 loop: CASSITGRGYREQFF. The CDR3 DNA reads as TGCGCCAGCAGCATAACGGGGAGAGGGTACAGAGAGCAGTTCTTC.

This clone qualifies as medium-sized. The rearrangement joins TRBV6-8 to TRBJ1-2; D is undetermined. V lost 0 bases and J 6 bases, leaving 17 bases between the germline ends. This CDR3 is built from 16 residues. CDR1 and CDR2 (germline): MNHGY, SAAAGT. This CDR3 is CASSYSASLRVHGYTF. CDR3 sequence (DNA): TGTGCCAGCAGTTACTCGGCAAGTCTCCGTGTCCATGGCTACACCTTC.

This clone showed up just a few times. The chain has TRBV2 and TRBJ1-6; D is undetermined. The V gene lost 3 bases and the J gene lost 8 bases, with 8 bases spanning the gap. This CDR3 contains 13 residues. The germline CDR1 and CDR2 sequences are SNHLY and FYNNEI. In DNA form, the CDR3 reads TGTGCCAGCAGTGAGGAGAGGCATTCACCCCTCCACTTT. Protein product: CASSEERHSPLHF.

This clone is deemed medium-sized. This chain connects TRBV6-8 to TRBJ2-3; TRBD2 agrees at 12 bases. In germline, CDR1 is MNHGY, CDR2 SAAAGT. Unmatched junction bases numbered 3, after V lost 8 bases and J lost 3 bases. CDR3 length equals 14 residues. This chain's CDR3 is CASVLAGGTDTQYF. CDR3 DNA sequence: TGTGCCAGCGTCCTAGCGGGGGGGACAGATACGCAGTATTTT.

The chain joins TRBV28 to TRBJ2-5, with TRBD2 matching over 10 bases. The CDR3 contains 16 residues. Germline V gene sequence: CDR1 MDHEN, CDR2 SYDVKM. J was trimmed by 4 bases and V by 6 bases; bases with no gene match: 11. The CDR3 loop reads CASRTSSGSTSETQYF. For the CDR3, the DNA is TGTGCCAGCAGGACCTCTAGCGGGAGTACTTCAGAGACCCAGTACTTC.

This chain links TRBV5-1 with TRBJ2-5; TRBD2 matches 9 bases. J was trimmed by 3 bases and V by 5 bases; bases with no gene match: 5. The CDR3 is 14 amino acids. Germline CDR1 and CDR2: SGHRS and YFSETQ. In DNA, the CDR3 is TGCGCCAGCAGGAGAATAGCGGGAGAAGAGACCCAGTACTTC. Encoded protein: CASRRIAGEETQYF.

V usage is TRBV2 and J usage is TRBJ2-6, with D possibly being TRBD1 (6 bases). Deletions cut 6 bases from V and 2 bases from J, with 14 bases between. Per germline, CDR1 SNHLY and CDR2 FYNNEI. The length of the CDR3 is 16 residues. The DNA of the CDR3 is TGTGCCAGCAGCGTAACAGGGAGCGCTGGGGCCAACGTCCTGACTTTC. This codes for CASSVTGSAGANVLTF.

This clone has just a few counts. The chain has TRBV11-3 and TRBJ2-6; 10 bases align to TRBD2. Germline-derived CDR1 and CDR2 are SGHNT and YENEEA. Trimming at V came to 5 bases and at J to 0 bases, leaving 10 bases not matched to a gene. The CDR3 has 19 amino acids. CDR3 amino acids: CASSRTSGNLGSGANVLTF. In nucleotides, the CDR3 is TGTGCCAGCAGCCGGACTAGCGGTAACCTGGGCTCTGGGGCCAACGTCCTGACTTTC.

This chain connects TRBV19 to TRBJ2-7; 9 bases align to TRBD1. Germline CDR1 reads LNHDA; CDR2 reads SQIVND (reference sequence). The CDR3 totals 14 residues. Germline trimming cut 8 bases from V and 2 bases from J; bases unmatched to any gene: 7. The CDR3 here is CASRGQGIAYEQYF. The CDR3 region has the DNA TGTGCCAGTCGGGGACAGGGAATAGCCTACGAGCAGTACTTC.

V gene TRBV19 combines with J gene TRBJ1-5, with D unresolved. Germline loops: CDR1 LNHDA, CDR2 SQIVND (reference sequence). The V end lost 6 bases, the J end lost 4 bases, and 10 bases lay between the germline ends. The CDR3 is made up of 13 amino acids. CDR3 in amino acids: CASRLDGNQPQHF. The CDR3 DNA reads as TGTGCCAGTAGATTGGACGGGAATCAGCCCCAGCATTTT.

V is TRBV18 and J is TRBJ1-5; the D is unclear. V lost 3 bases, J lost 3 bases, and 9 bases lay in between. CDR1 and CDR2 (germline): KGHSH, LQKENI. CDR3 size: 14 residues. The CDR3 nucleotides read TGTGCCAGCTCACCGGGAGGATACAATCAGCCCCAGCATTTT. Translating it yields CASSPGGYNQPQHF.

This chain links TRBV18 with TRBJ2-1; perhaps TRBD1 as D (6 bases). V lost 2 bases and J 7 bases, leaving 15 bases between the germline ends. CDR3 length: 15 amino acids. From germline, CDR1 is KGHSH and CDR2 LQKENI. The CDR3 DNA reads as TGTGCCAGCTCACCAAGGACAGACGTTGGGAATGAGCAGTTCTTC. Translated: CASSPRTDVGNEQFF.

This chain uses TRBV6-8 with TRBJ2-5; a possible D gene is TRBD1 (6 bases). This CDR3 spans 14 amino acids. Trimming pared 0 bases from V and 3 bases from J, leaving 8 bases between. Germline V CDR1 and CDR2: MNHGY, SAAAGT. CDR3 loop: CASSYSGQKETQYF. In nucleotides, the CDR3 is TGTGCCAGCAGTTACTCTGGACAGAAAGAGACCCAGTACTTC.

The gene calls are TRBV15 and TRBJ2-1; 12 bases are shared with TRBD2. This CDR3 contains 15 residues. Unmatched junction bases numbered 1, after V lost 0 bases and J lost 7 bases. Germline V gene data show CDR1 as LNHNV and CDR2 as YYDKDF (reference sequence). The DNA for the CDR3 is TGTGCCACCAGCAGAGATACTAGCGGGGGGAATGAGCAGTTCTTC. This gives the protein CATSRDTSGGNEQFF.

The V and J genes are TRBV2 and TRBJ2-7; 8 bases are a match to TRBD2. J lost 3 bases, V lost 3 bases, and 13 bases had no gene match. Germline CDR1 and CDR2: SNHLY and FYNNEI. This CDR3 contains 17 residues. CDR3 coding DNA: TGTGCCAGCAGTGATGGGAACTACGGGGGGGATCTCTACGAGCAGTACTTC. Encoded protein: CASSDGNYGGDLYEQYF.

By share of the sample, this clone is medium-sized. The J gene is TRBJ1-2, the V gene TRBV9; no definite D call. The germline V gene encodes CDR1 SGDLS and CDR2 YYNGEE. Trimming shortened V by 4 bases and J by 6 bases, and 16 bases separated the two germline ends. The length of the CDR3 is 14 residues. The CDR3 protein is CASSSSTQVDGYTF. The CDR3 DNA reads TGTGCCAGCAGCTCCTCAACGCAGGTTGATGGCTACACCTTC.

This clone is labeled as medium-sized. The same CDR3 can be traced to other DNA sequences in this sample. This chain joins TRBV6-8 and TRBJ2-7; D not resolved. There are 15 residues in the CDR3. V dropped 0 bases and J dropped 4 bases, with 13 bases sitting between them. Germline V gene sequence: CDR1 MNHGY, CDR2 SAAAGT. The DNA for the CDR3 is TGTGCCAGCAGTTACTCCCCCCGGGCCCCTTACGAGCAGTACTTC. It is translated as CASSYSPRAPYEQYF.

For this clone: At one end the junction does not follow the germline gene, possibly because of a read error. The rearrangement joins TRBV6-8 to TRBJ2-2; D is unresolved. CDR3 size: 14 residues. In germline, CDR1 is MNHGY, CDR2 SAAAGT. CDR3 DNA: TGTGCCATCAGTGTGAATTGGAACACCGGGGAGCTGTTTTTT. Protein sequence: CAISVNWNTGELFF.

This clone is medium-sized. The rearrangement joins TRBV11-3 to TRBJ2-7; TRBD1 agrees at 7 bases. The CDR3 consists of 15 residues. Germline V gene data show CDR1 as SGHNT and CDR2 as YENEEA. With 5 bases clipped from V and 4 bases from J, the junction kept 11 bases outside the gene matches. The DNA for the CDR3 is TGTGCCAGCAGCCCAAGGGCAGGGGGTGATTACGAGCAGTACTTC. Its protein is CASSPRAGGDYEQYF.

The chain is built from TRBV19 and TRBJ1-2; D unclear. CDR3 length equals 15 residues. Germline V gives CDR1 LNHDA, CDR2 SQIVND (reference sequence). The germline V and J ends were trimmed by 5 bases and 4 bases, with 17 bases remaining between them. The CDR3 DNA sequence: TGTGCCAGTAGTGCCCTACTCGGGTCCGGCTATGGCTACACCTTC. The encoded protein is CASSALLGSGYGYTF.

This chain links TRBV10-2 with TRBJ1-5; D gene ambiguous. Germline CDR1 and CDR2: WSHSY and SAAADI. V gave up 2 bases and J gave up 3 bases, with 5 bases separating them. This CDR3 spans 13 amino acids. CDR3 protein: CASSEGFNQPQHF. As DNA, the CDR3 is TGCGCCAGCAGTGAGGGGTTCAATCAGCCCCAGCATTTT.

The chain joins TRBV28 to TRBJ1-4; tentative D call: TRBD1 (5 bases). This CDR3 has 15 amino acids. Deletions cut 7 bases from V and 8 bases from J, with 20 bases between. Looked up from germline, CDR1 is MDHEN and CDR2 is SYDVKM. Here the CDR3 reads CASTSMEGVQEKLFF. For the CDR3, the DNA is TGTGCCAGCACCTCAATGGAAGGGGTTCAGGAAAAACTGTTTTTT.

The genes are TRBV28 and TRBJ2-1, with 8 nucleotides matching TRBD2. The CDR3 contains 14 residues. Germline V gene sequence: CDR1 MDHEN, CDR2 SYDVKM. V was clipped by 10 bases and J by 7 bases; unmatched bases: 12. CDR3 in DNA: TGTGCCATCCAGGGCGGGAGGAAAGGAAATGAGCAGTTCTTC. Its translation is CAIQGGRKGNEQFF. The variable domain in full, completed from reference TRBV28 and TRBJ2-1, reads DVKVTQSSRYLVKRTGEKVFLECVQDMDHENMFWYRQDPGLGLRLIYFSYDVKMKEKGDIPEGYSVSREKKERFSLILESASTNQTSMYLCAIQGGRKGNEQFFGPGTRLTVL.

The chain joins TRBV19 to TRBJ1-5; D is ambiguous. Germline V gene lookup returns CDR1 LNHDA and CDR2 SQIVND (reference sequence). The CDR3 has 16 residues. V lost 8 bases and J 0 bases, leaving 17 bases between the germline ends. In DNA, the CDR3 is TGTGCCAGTTCTAAGAGTCACCCCTATAGCAATCAGCCCCAGCATTTT. Residues: CASSKSHPYSNQPQHF.